Below, one T cell receptor beta chain is given with its context. Antigen unknown. V was trimmed by 6 bases and J by 3 bases, leaving 14 bases between them. The germline V gene encodes CDR1 SNHLY and CDR2 FYNNEI. This CDR3 is 15 amino acids long. There was relapse after autologous stem cell transplantation in every patient, and there was variation in brentuximab vedotin exposure. Sequencing used immunoSEQ multiplex PCR; TCRdb keeps in-frame clones, though not all of them. Altogether approximately 36,000 clones are present, 69% being singletons, with the ten largest covering 11% to 15%. The data originate from a study of PD-1 blockade in classical Hodgkin lymphoma. Study information: Treatment was intravenous nivolumab, 3 mg/kg every 2 weeks, until progression.

The study's findings and limits: By C4D1 there was a significant rise in CD4+ TCR diversity but not in CD8+ TCR diversity. Baseline diversity in complete responders resembled that of newly diagnosed patients.

The sequencing here drew on peripheral blood mononuclear cells (PBMCs), taken before the second cycle of nivolumab. The sequence derives from a human donor with classical Hodgkin lymphoma. V gene TRBV2 combines with J gene TRBJ2-2; tentative D call: TRBD2 (6 bases). The CDR3 bases are TGTGCCAGCAGCCAAAGACGGGGGTACACCGGGGAGCTGTTTTTT. It is translated as CASSQRRGYTGELFF.